Listed below are T cell receptor beta chains from one sample, sequenced in a study of blood T cells in healthy people across ages. In TCRdb, the 5' RACE reads were re-called with MiXCR into one record per CDR3 protein. Altogether hundreds of thousands of distinct CDR3 sequences are present, roughly 24% being singletons, with the ten largest covering about 3%. This sample also belongs to another study, concerning T cells of mothers and their children.

Sequenced material: blood. All receptors derive from a boy between 10 and 17 years old in good health. CDR3s include the opening cysteine and the closing phenylalanine or tryptophan. D genes are given only for firm matches. Expanded clones get a size class; other rows say once, few or many, or leave the size out.

size: few
D: .
J: TRBJ2-7
V: TRBV27
DNA: TGTGCCAGCAGTTTCCGGGCAGGCAAAGAGTTCGAGCAGTACTTC
CDR3: CASSFRAGKEFEQYF

size: .
D: TRBD2
J: TRBJ2-7
V: TRBV27
DNA: TGTGCCAGCAGTTGGGCTAGCGGGAGTTACGAGCAGTACTTC
CDR3: CASSWASGSYEQYF

size: .
D: .
J: TRBJ2-2
V: TRBV7-9
DNA: TGTGCCAGCAGCGTTGAGAGCACCGGGGAGCTGTTTTTT
CDR3: CASSVESTGELFF

size: .
D: .
J: TRBJ2-5
V: TRBV6-5
DNA: TGTGCCAGCAGTTACATCAGGGGAGAAGAGACCCAGTACTTC
CDR3: CASSYIRGEETQYF

size: .
D: .
J: TRBJ1-1
V: TRBV5-1
DNA: TGCGCCAGCAGGTGGGTCATGAACACTGAAGCTTTCTTT
CDR3: CASRWVMNTEAFF

size: .
D: TRBD1
J: TRBJ1-1
V: TRBV11-2
DNA: TGTGCCAGCAGCCCGGGACAGGGTAAGGTGAGGACTGAAGCTTTCTTT
CDR3: CASSPGQGKVRTEAFF

size: once
D: .
J: TRBJ2-3
V: TRBV6-5
DNA: TGTGCCAGCAGTCTTCAGGGGACTTCCATCACAGATACGCAGTATTTT
CDR3: CASSLQGTSITDTQYF

size: few
D: .
J: TRBJ2-6
V: TRBV5-5
DNA: TGTGCCAGCAGCTTTGATGGATCTAACTCTGGGGCCAACGTCCTGACTTTC
CDR3: CASSFDGSNSGANVLTF

size: many
D: .
J: TRBJ1-2
V: TRBV9
DNA: TGTGCCAGCAGCGCTGTCAACTATGGCTACACCTTC
CDR3: CASSAVNYGYTF

size: .
D: .
J: TRBJ2-3
V: TRBV4-1
DNA: TGCGCCAGCAGACCTCCGGGGGCAAATGGAGATACGCAGTATTTT
CDR3: CASRPPGANGDTQYF

size: .
D: .
J: TRBJ1-1
V: TRBV12-3/TRBV12-4
DNA: TGTGCCAGCAGTCCCGGGACAAGGGGAACTGGGCCGGACACTGAAGCTTTCTTT
CDR3: CASSPGTRGTGPDTEAFF

size: .
D: .
J: TRBJ1-6
V: TRBV5-1
DNA: TGCGCCAGCAGCTTGGTTGGGACGGCGTCGGCTTCACCCCTCCACTTT
CDR3: CASSLVGTASASPLHF

size: few
D: .
J: TRBJ1-5
V: TRBV10-3
DNA: TGTGCCATCAGTGACCAGGGGACGGGTCAGCCCCAGCATTTT
CDR3: CAISDQGTGQPQHF

size: .
D: TRBD1
J: TRBJ1-2
V: TRBV28
DNA: TGTGCCAGCAGTCCCCGGGACAGCTTTCGCTACACCTTC
CDR3: CASSPRDSFRYTF

size: .
D: TRBD1
J: TRBJ2-7
V: TRBV6-2/TRBV6-3
DNA: TGTGCCAGCAGTTACCCAGGACAGGGAGCCCTGGGGAGCTCCTACGAGCAGTACTTC
CDR3: CASSYPGQGALGSSYEQYF

size: .
D: .
J: TRBJ2-4
V: TRBV5-1
DNA: TGCGCCAGCAGCCCGGGGGAGATAGCCAAAAACATTCAGTACTTC
CDR3: CASSPGEIAKNIQYF

size: .
D: TRBD1
J: TRBJ2-5
V: TRBV4-1
DNA: TGCGCCAGCAGCCAATTTGTTCCAGGGGGCGTAAGAGAGACCCAGTACTTC
CDR3: CASSQFVPGGVRETQYF

size: .
D: .
J: TRBJ2-5
V: TRBV29-1
DNA: TGCAGCGTTGCTGAAGGGCAAGAGACCCAGTACTTC
CDR3: CSVAEGQETQYF

size: .
D: .
J: TRBJ2-5
V: TRBV5-5
DNA: TGTGCCAGCAGCTTCGGGTCAGTCCAGGGCCAAGAGACCCAGTACTTC
CDR3: CASSFGSVQGQETQYF

size: few
D: .
J: TRBJ2-7
V: TRBV5-1
DNA: TGCGCCAGCAGAAATGTCGAGGACTATGAATACGAGCAGTACTTC
CDR3: CASRNVEDYEYEQYF

size: few
D: .
J: TRBJ1-2
V: TRBV11-2
DNA: TGTGCCAGCCGAAGGGGGGACGACTATGGCTACACCTTC
CDR3: CASRRGDDYGYTF

size: .
D: TRBD1
J: TRBJ1-5
V: TRBV2
DNA: TGTGCCAGCAGACCCGGGACAGGGGGCCATCAGCCCCAGCATTTT
CDR3: CASRPGTGGHQPQHF

size: .
D: TRBD2
J: TRBJ2-1
V: TRBV7-8
DNA: TGTGCCAGCAGCTTTACAGCGGGGGATCCCTACAATGAGCAGTTCTTC
CDR3: CASSFTAGDPYNEQFF

size: few
D: TRBD2
J: TRBJ2-1
V: TRBV6-5
DNA: TGTGCCAGCAGTTATAGAGGGGACTACGATAACAATGAGCAGTTCTTC
CDR3: CASSYRGDYDNNEQFF

size: .
D: .
J: TRBJ2-3
V: TRBV12-3/TRBV12-4
DNA: TGTGCCAGCAGTTTCCATTCAGATACGCAGTATTTT
CDR3: CASSFHSDTQYF

size: .
D: TRBD1
J: TRBJ2-1
V: TRBV20-1
DNA: TGCAGTGCTAGGACAGGGAGAGCCTACAATGAGCAGTTCTTC
CDR3: CSARTGRAYNEQFF

size: few
D: TRBD2
J: TRBJ2-3
V: TRBV12-5
DNA: TGTGCTAGTGGTTTTCGCCCTCTCCCGGGACTAGCGGAGGACCGCACAGATACGCAGTATTTT
CDR3: CASGFRPLPGLAEDRTDTQYF

size: few
D: .
J: TRBJ2-1
V: TRBV9
DNA: TGTGCCAGCAGCGTAGGAACGGGTGAGGACTACAATGAGCAGTTCTTC
CDR3: CASSVGTGEDYNEQFF

size: few
D: TRBD2
J: TRBJ2-4
V: TRBV20-1
DNA: TGCAGTGCTAGAGACCCGACTAGCTCGGAAAACATTCAGTACTTC
CDR3: CSARDPTSSENIQYF

size: .
D: .
J: TRBJ2-7
V: TRBV19
DNA: TGTGCCAGTAGTCCCAACGCTGGTACAGGAGGGTACGGGCAGTACTTC
CDR3: CASSPNAGTGGYGQYF